This T cell receptor beta chain was recorded in a study of blood T cells in healthy people across ages. Germline-derived CDR1 and CDR2 are SEHNR and FQNEAQ (reference sequence). There are 14 residues in the CDR3. Trimming took 3 bases from V and 5 from J, leaving 14 bases between them. Next came a second PCR, run for about 7 to 12 cycles, which used a sample-barcoded 5' primer along with a J-beta primer mix. Each TCR beta cDNA got a 12-nucleotide random molecular identifier. TCRdb reanalysed the 5' RACE reads using MiXCR and keeps one entry per CDR3 protein. The data contain about 1,400,000 distinct CDR3 sequences, around 59% of them singletons. This clonotype has more than one count but fewer than ten. As yet, its antigen is unknown. The study's findings and limits: Strong correlation existed between TCR beta diversity and naive T cell percentage.

Healthy Caucasian individuals from Russia aged about 6 to 100 were enrolled as donors. Approximately 9.1 milliliters was the volume of peripheral blood drawn from each donor. The chain combines TRBV7-9 with TRBJ2-7; D might be TRBD1 (6 bases). This sequence was found in a young man in good health. Sequenced: blood. CDR3 DNA sequence: TGTGCCAGCAGCTTCCTCAGACAGGACCACGAGCAGTACTTC. Protein sequence: CASSFLRQDHEQYF. Complete variable domain (other parts from reference TRBV7-9 and TRBJ2-7): DTGVSQNPRHKITKRGQNVTFRCDPISEHNRLYWYRQTLGQGPEFLTYFQNEAQLEKSRLLSDRFSAERPKGSFSTLEIQRTEQGDSAMYLCASSFLRQDHEQYFGPGTRLTVT.